A selection of T cell receptor beta chains follows, all from one sample in a study of PD-L1 blockade in urothelial cancer. TCRdb's table, derived via immunoSEQ multiplex PCR, lists solely in-frame clones and lacks some. Of 100,000 or so clones listed, around 93% were seen once; the top ten hold around 0.92%. This specimen was PBMCs, taken around atezolizumab (anti-PD-L1) treatment. Receptors were obtained from a woman older than 75 with urothelial cancer. Each CDR3 is given with its conserved first and last residue. The order of the fields is clone size, V gene, J gene, D gene, CDR3 protein, CDR3 DNA. A D gene is named only where the DNA matches it firmly. The listing skips clone size in some rows; elsewhere it reads once, few, many or a size class.

clone_size: .; v_call: TRBV19; j_call: TRBJ2-1; d_call: .; cdr3_aa: CASSRENRYNEQFF; cdr3_nt: TGTGCCAGTAGTCGGGAGAATCGGTACAATGAGCAGTTCTTC
clone_size: .; v_call: TRBV5-1; j_call: TRBJ1-1; d_call: .; cdr3_aa: CASSANTANTEAFF; cdr3_nt: TGCGCCAGCAGCGCCAATACAGCGAACACTGAAGCTTTCTTT
clone_size: .; v_call: TRBV2; j_call: TRBJ2-7; d_call: .; cdr3_aa: CASSAEVVGREQYF; cdr3_nt: TGTGCCAGCAGTGCGGAGGTCGTTGGCCGCGAGCAGTACTTC
clone_size: .; v_call: TRBV13; j_call: TRBJ2-1; d_call: TRBD2; cdr3_aa: CATTTSGRGRSYNEQFF; cdr3_nt: TGTGCCACGACGACTAGCGGGAGAGGGAGGTCCTACAATGAGCAGTTCTTC
clone_size: .; v_call: TRBV7-6; j_call: TRBJ2-7; d_call: .; cdr3_aa: CASSFSGEQYF; cdr3_nt: TGTGCCAGCAGCTTTTCCGGGGAGCAGTACTTC
clone_size: .; v_call: TRBV27; j_call: TRBJ1-5; d_call: .; cdr3_aa: CASSPTGSHQPQHF; cdr3_nt: TGTGCCAGCAGCCCGACAGGATCGCATCAGCCCCAGCATTTT
clone_size: .; v_call: TRBV2; j_call: TRBJ2-7; d_call: .; cdr3_aa: CASSEQIGRIYEQYF; cdr3_nt: TGTGCCAGCAGCGAGCAGATTGGCAGGATCTACGAGCAGTACTTC
clone_size: .; v_call: TRBV9; j_call: TRBJ2-7; d_call: TRBD1; cdr3_aa: CASSVGDRVGEQYF; cdr3_nt: TGTGCCAGCAGCGTAGGCGACAGGGTGGGCGAGCAGTACTTC
clone_size: .; v_call: TRBV2; j_call: TRBJ2-7; d_call: TRBD1; cdr3_aa: CASRRGPSVGEQYF; cdr3_nt: TGTGCCAGCAGGAGGGGGCCCTCAGTCGGAGAGCAGTACTTC
clone_size: .; v_call: TRBV7-2; j_call: TRBJ2-7; d_call: TRBD1; cdr3_aa: CASSVASGQNYEQYF; cdr3_nt: TGTGCCAGCAGCGTGGCCTCGGGACAGAACTACGAGCAGTACTTC
clone_size: .; v_call: TRBV29-1; j_call: TRBJ2-5; d_call: .; cdr3_aa: CSGSRLGPLETQYF; cdr3_nt: TGCAGCGGTTCGCGTCTGGGGCCACTCGAGACCCAGTACTTC
clone_size: .; v_call: TRBV14; j_call: TRBJ2-7; d_call: .; cdr3_aa: CASSPASSLGEQYF; cdr3_nt: TGTGCCAGCAGCCCCGCGAGTTCCCTCGGCGAGCAGTACTTC
clone_size: .; v_call: TRBV7-2; j_call: TRBJ2-2; d_call: TRBD2; cdr3_aa: CASSFVWTSGTYTGELFF; cdr3_nt: TGTGCCAGCAGCTTCGTCTGGACTAGCGGGACCTACACCGGGGAGCTGTTTTTT
clone_size: .; v_call: TRBV7-2; j_call: TRBJ2-1; d_call: .; cdr3_aa: CASSSLLDSLQFF; cdr3_nt: TGTGCCAGCAGCTCTCTTTTGGACAGCTTGCAGTTCTTC
clone_size: .; v_call: TRBV25-1; j_call: TRBJ2-5; d_call: .; cdr3_aa: CASSVSPAQETQYF; cdr3_nt: TGTGCCAGCAGTGTAAGCCCCGCCCAAGAGACCCAGTACTTC
clone_size: .; v_call: TRBV6-4; j_call: TRBJ1-5; d_call: .; cdr3_aa: CASAGGSNQPQHF; cdr3_nt: TGTGCCAGCGCCGGGGGTAGCAATCAGCCCCAGCATTTT
clone_size: .; v_call: TRBV28; j_call: TRBJ2-7; d_call: .; cdr3_aa: CASSFTTAYEQYF; cdr3_nt: TGTGCCAGCAGTTTTACCACGGCCTACGAGCAGTACTTC
clone_size: .; v_call: TRBV10-3; j_call: TRBJ2-1; d_call: .; cdr3_aa: CAISDERDNEQFF; cdr3_nt: TGTGCCATCAGTGATGAGAGGGACAATGAGCAGTTCTTC
clone_size: once; v_call: TRBV5-1; j_call: TRBJ2-7; d_call: .; cdr3_aa: CASSRQAASYEQYF; cdr3_nt: TGCGCCAGCAGCAGACAGGCGGCCTCCTACGAGCAGTACTTC
clone_size: .; v_call: TRBV5-4; j_call: TRBJ2-1; d_call: TRBD1; cdr3_aa: CAGSNQTGTAYNEQFF; cdr3_nt: TGTGCCGGTTCGAACCAGACAGGGACCGCCTACAATGAGCAGTTCTTC
clone_size: once; v_call: TRBV28; j_call: TRBJ1-1; d_call: .; cdr3_aa: CASSQAARFLMNTEAFF; cdr3_nt: TGTGCCAGCAGTCAAGCTGCCCGGTTTCTGATGAACACTGAAGCTTTCTTT
clone_size: .; v_call: TRBV14; j_call: TRBJ2-1; d_call: .; cdr3_aa: CASSQEINPLAGYNEQFF; cdr3_nt: TGTGCCAGCAGCCAAGAGATTAATCCCCTTGCGGGGTACAATGAGCAGTTCTTC
clone_size: .; v_call: TRBV4-2; j_call: TRBJ1-2; d_call: .; cdr3_aa: CASSQDGGSGNYGYTF; cdr3_nt: TGTGCCAGCAGCCAAGATGGGGGGTCGGGGAACTATGGCTACACCTTC
clone_size: .; v_call: TRBV19; j_call: TRBJ2-3; d_call: TRBD1; cdr3_aa: CASSSRPGQLGDTQYF; cdr3_nt: TGTGCCAGTAGTTCGCGGCCGGGACAGCTAGGGGATACGCAGTATTTT
clone_size: .; v_call: TRBV2; j_call: TRBJ2-1; d_call: TRBD2; cdr3_aa: CASSRTTSGHGNNEQFF; cdr3_nt: TGTGCCAGCAGTCGTACAACTAGCGGACATGGGAACAATGAGCAGTTCTTC
clone_size: .; v_call: TRBV7-2; j_call: TRBJ2-2; d_call: TRBD2; cdr3_aa: CASSLREGISGELFF; cdr3_nt: TGTGCCAGCAGCTTGCGGGAGGGGATTTCCGGGGAGCTGTTTTTT
clone_size: .; v_call: TRBV7-9; j_call: TRBJ2-2; d_call: .; cdr3_aa: CASSPPGGELFF; cdr3_nt: TGTGCCAGCAGTCCTCCGGGCGGGGAGCTGTTTTTT
clone_size: .; v_call: TRBV27; j_call: TRBJ2-5; d_call: TRBD1; cdr3_aa: CASRSWTGQETQYF; cdr3_nt: TGTGCCAGCAGAAGCTGGACAGGACAAGAGACCCAGTACTTC
clone_size: .; v_call: TRBV10-3; j_call: TRBJ1-3; d_call: .; cdr3_aa: CAISEEGLKPGSGNTIYF; cdr3_nt: TGTGCCATCAGTGAAGAAGGACTTAAACCGGGCTCTGGAAACACCATATATTTT
clone_size: .; v_call: TRBV28; j_call: TRBJ2-3; d_call: .; cdr3_aa: CASGQSTDTQYF; cdr3_nt: TGTGCCAGCGGACAGAGCACAGATACGCAGTATTTT
clone_size: .; v_call: TRBV29-1; j_call: TRBJ2-5; d_call: .; cdr3_aa: CSVFQETQYF; cdr3_nt: TGCAGCGTCTTCCAAGAGACCCAGTACTTC
clone_size: .; v_call: TRBV25-1; j_call: TRBJ2-7; d_call: .; cdr3_aa: CASSDAGFGQYF; cdr3_nt: TGTGCCAGCAGTGACGCAGGGTTCGGGCAGTACTTC
clone_size: .; v_call: TRBV4-2; j_call: TRBJ2-1; d_call: TRBD2; cdr3_aa: CASSHRSGSGNEQFF; cdr3_nt: TGTGCCAGCAGCCATCGTAGCGGGAGTGGCAATGAGCAGTTCTTC
clone_size: .; v_call: TRBV7-8; j_call: TRBJ2-7; d_call: .; cdr3_aa: CASSLGASWYEQYF; cdr3_nt: TGTGCCAGCAGCTTAGGGGCTAGCTGGTACGAGCAGTACTTC
clone_size: .; v_call: TRBV9; j_call: TRBJ2-7; d_call: TRBD1; cdr3_aa: CASSVGWTGYYEQYF; cdr3_nt: TGTGCCAGCAGCGTAGGATGGACAGGGTACTACGAGCAGTACTTC
clone_size: .; v_call: TRBV7-8; j_call: TRBJ2-7; d_call: TRBD2; cdr3_aa: CASSPAGLAGDEQYF; cdr3_nt: TGTGCCAGCAGCCCCGCTGGACTAGCGGGAGACGAGCAGTACTTC
clone_size: .; v_call: TRBV7-2; j_call: TRBJ2-7; d_call: TRBD2; cdr3_aa: CASSALLAGGHEQYF; cdr3_nt: TGTGCCAGCAGCGCGCTACTAGCGGGAGGCCACGAGCAGTACTTC
clone_size: .; v_call: TRBV5-4; j_call: TRBJ1-4; d_call: .; cdr3_aa: CASSLDTGPWGGLFF; cdr3_nt: TGTGCCAGCAGCTTGGACACGGGGCCCTGGGGAGGACTGTTTTTT
clone_size: .; v_call: TRBV19; j_call: TRBJ1-2; d_call: .; cdr3_aa: CASSKRGGYTF; cdr3_nt: TGTGCCAGTAGTAAAAGGGGTGGCTACACCTTC
clone_size: .; v_call: TRBV4-2; j_call: TRBJ1-5; d_call: .; cdr3_aa: CASSPSRNQPQHF; cdr3_nt: TGTGCCAGCAGCCCATCCAGGAATCAGCCCCAGCATTTT
clone_size: few; v_call: TRBV29-1; j_call: TRBJ1-1; d_call: TRBD1; cdr3_aa: CSTRTGGTEAFF; cdr3_nt: TGCAGCACTAGGACAGGAGGAACTGAAGCTTTCTTT
clone_size: .; v_call: TRBV30; j_call: TRBJ2-1; d_call: TRBD2; cdr3_aa: CAWGGLAGVNEQFF; cdr3_nt: TGTGCCTGGGGGGGACTAGCGGGAGTGAATGAGCAGTTCTTC
clone_size: .; v_call: TRBV30; j_call: TRBJ2-1; d_call: .; cdr3_aa: CAWSAGLTDYNEQFF; cdr3_nt: TGTGCCTGGAGCGCAGGACTGACGGACTACAATGAGCAGTTCTTC
clone_size: .; v_call: TRBV5-5; j_call: TRBJ2-6; d_call: .; cdr3_aa: CASSSEGGPGANVLTF; cdr3_nt: TGTGCCAGCAGCTCGGAGGGGGGGCCTGGGGCCAACGTCCTGACTTTC
clone_size: .; v_call: TRBV27; j_call: TRBJ2-1; d_call: TRBD1; cdr3_aa: CASSLTGGWEQFF; cdr3_nt: TGTGCCAGCAGTTTGACAGGGGGCTGGGAGCAGTTCTTC
clone_size: .; v_call: TRBV2; j_call: TRBJ1-4; d_call: TRBD1; cdr3_aa: CASRDTGVGEKLFF; cdr3_nt: TGTGCCAGCAGAGATACAGGGGTGGGTGAAAAACTGTTTTTT
clone_size: .; v_call: TRBV6-6; j_call: TRBJ2-1; d_call: .; cdr3_aa: CASTPAGINEQFF; cdr3_nt: TGTGCCAGCACCCCGGCGGGGATCAATGAGCAGTTCTTC
clone_size: .; v_call: TRBV18; j_call: TRBJ2-2; d_call: .; cdr3_aa: CASSPTGDTGELFF; cdr3_nt: TGTGCCAGCTCACCCACGGGAGACACCGGGGAGCTGTTTTTT
clone_size: once; v_call: TRBV9; j_call: TRBJ2-1; d_call: .; cdr3_aa: CASSAIGTPNEQFF; cdr3_nt: TGTGCCAGCAGCGCGATAGGGACTCCGAATGAGCAGTTCTTC
clone_size: .; v_call: TRBV11-2; j_call: TRBJ2-7; d_call: .; cdr3_aa: CASSQDQNGRDRAYEQYF; cdr3_nt: TGTGCCAGCAGCCAAGATCAGAATGGTCGGGATCGGGCCTACGAGCAGTACTTC
clone_size: .; v_call: TRBV11-3; j_call: TRBJ2-2; d_call: .; cdr3_aa: CASSSGSTRVTGELFF; cdr3_nt: TGTGCCAGCAGCTCCGGGTCGACTAGGGTGACCGGGGAGCTGTTTTTT
clone_size: .; v_call: TRBV19; j_call: TRBJ1-2; d_call: .; cdr3_aa: CASSFSGQILNGYTF; cdr3_nt: TGTGCCAGTAGTTTCTCGGGACAAATTTTGAATGGCTACACCTTC
clone_size: .; v_call: TRBV7-8; j_call: TRBJ2-7; d_call: TRBD1; cdr3_aa: CASRAGTALNHYEQYF; cdr3_nt: TGTGCCAGCAGAGCCGGGACAGCCTTAAACCACTACGAGCAGTACTTC
clone_size: .; v_call: TRBV5-1; j_call: TRBJ2-3; d_call: TRBD2; cdr3_aa: CASSLGRVGSGRGTDTQYF; cdr3_nt: TGCGCCAGCAGCTTGGGCCGGGTAGGGAGCGGGAGAGGCACAGATACGCAGTATTTT